Listed here is a single T cell receptor (beta chain). Patients of the Seattle cohort, enrolled during active infection, were followed longitudinally. Trimming left V 2 bases short and J 0 bases short, with 5 bases between. Germline lookup yields CDR1 KGHSH and CDR2 LQKENI. The CDR3 sequence is 14 residues long. The sample comes from a study of blood T cell repertoires in COVID-19. As for the study in general: Samples taken during acute and convalescent COVID-19 were collected in the United States, Italy and Spain. From T cells, B-cell-depleted T cells, or PBMCs came the material, which was cDNA or gDNA.

How the authors handled the data: By means of reference gene primer amplification, nucleated cell counts were estimated. Sequencing was performed with immunoSEQ multiplex PCR; in TCRdb, only in-frame clones are kept and a portion is missing. That table furnishes V, J and clone size, whereas the DNA furnished D and trimming. The data contain approximately 330,000 clones, 87% of them singletons. The J gene is TRBJ1-5, the V gene TRBV18; D is undetermined. The receptor was derived from a young man with COVID-19, enrolled during active disease. Sequenced input: peripheral blood. CDR3 amino acids: CASSPSYSNQPQHF. CDR3 nucleotide sequence: TGTGCCAGCTCACCATCGTATAGCAATCAGCCCCAGCATTTT.